These 13 T cell receptor beta chains were all obtained from the same sample, sequenced in a study of CD8+ T cells in alopecia areata. Treatment in this sample: oral pan-JAK inhibitor, 5-10 mg twice daily. Alopecia areata patients gave lesional scalp punch biopsies and peripheral blood samples. Reverse transcribed after extraction, RNA yielded cDNA as the sequencing template. Measured with immunoSEQ multiplex PCR; TCRdb has only the in-frame clones, and not every one. This table has approximately 4,500 clones, 69% appearing once. The sequences come from skin, collected at week 24, from a patient treated with tofacitinib. These receptors originate from a human donor with alopecia areata.

Turning to this clone: Other DNA sequences in the sample encode the same CDR3. This chain uses TRBV5-1 with TRBJ2-3; 10 bases are shared with TRBD2. The germline V gene encodes CDR1 SGHRS and CDR2 YFSETQ. There are 16 residues in the CDR3. V lost 0 bases, J lost 6 bases, and 7 bases stayed unmatched. In DNA, the CDR3 is TGCGCCAGCAGCTTGGGGTCTAGCGGGGGTCGGGATACGCAGTATTTT. Protein sequence: CASSLGSSGGRDTQYF. The complete variable domain, with remaining parts taken from reference TRBV5-1 and TRBJ2-3, reads KAGVTQTPRYLIKTRGQQVTLSCSPISGHRSVSWYQQTPGQGLQFLFEYFSETQRNKGNFPGRFSGRQFSNSRSEMNVSTLELGDSALYLCASSLGSSGGRDTQYFGPGTRLTVL.

V is TRBV5-4 and J is TRBJ2-1; 9 positions match TRBD1. The CDR3 sequence is 15 residues long. V gave up 0 bases and J gave up 5 bases; unmatched junction bases: 3. Germline assignment: CDR1 SGHNT and CDR2 YYREEE (reference sequence). Written as DNA, the CDR3 is TGTGCCAGCAGCTTGGACAGGGGGCGCAACAATGAGCAGTTCTTC. Translating gives CASSLDRGRNNEQFF.

This clone appeared a single time. The chain combines TRBV7-9 with TRBJ1-5; D gene unclear. Germline V gene data show CDR1 as SEHNR and CDR2 as FQNEAQ (reference sequence). Trimming stripped 0 bases from V and 5 bases from J, with 5 bases between. CDR3 length: 13 amino acids. The CDR3 spells CASSLATDQPQHF. The CDR3 coding sequence is TGTGCCAGCAGCTTAGCCACGGATCAGCCCCAGCATTTT. The variable domain in full, completed from reference TRBV7-9 and TRBJ1-5, reads DTGVSQNPRHKITKRGQNVTFRCDPISEHNRLYWYRQTLGQGPEFLTYFQNEAQLEKSRLLSDRFSAERPKGSFSTLEIQRTEQGDSAMYLCASSLATDQPQHFGDGTRLSIL.

This clone was seen more than once but under ten times. The chain carries TRBV7-9 and TRBJ2-7; 7 nucleotides agree with TRBD2. This CDR3 region has 14 residues. J was trimmed by 5 bases and V by 3 bases; bases with no gene match: 7. Germline V lookup: CDR1 SEHNR, CDR2 FQNEAQ (reference sequence). The CDR3 DNA reads TGTGCCAGCAGCTTTGGGGGAGGGCCCCACGAGCAGTACTTC. Amino acids: CASSFGGGPHEQYF.

The rearrangement joins TRBV6-5 to TRBJ1-1; D remains ambiguous. Trimming cost V 3 bases and J 3 bases, with 2 bases left between them. The CDR3 consists of 11 residues. Looked up from germline, CDR1 is MNHEY and CDR2 is SVGAGI. CDR3 in DNA: TGTGCCAGCAGTTATTACACTGAAGCTTTCTTT. It translates to CASSYYTEAFF.

This chain joins TRBV30 and TRBJ1-4; D unresolved. In germline, CDR1 is GTSNPN, CDR2 SVGIG (reference sequence). This CDR3 is built from 13 residues. V dropped 3 bases and J dropped 8 bases, with 13 bases sitting between them. Here the CDR3 reads CAWRTDVGEKLFF. In DNA form, the CDR3 reads TGTGCCTGGAGAACGGACGTAGGGGAAAAACTGTTTTTT.

This sequence joins TRBV23-1 and TRBJ1-6; D is undetermined. TRBV23-1 is known as an ORF, though its function is uncertain. The CDR3 has 16 amino acids. V was cut by 1 base and J by 0 bases, with 7 bases left in between. The CDR3 coding sequence is TGCGCCAGCAGTCAATGTGAGAGCTCCTATAATTCACCCCTCCACTTT. Translating it yields CASSQCESSYNSPLHF.

The V call is TRBV4-2, the J call TRBJ2-3, with 8 bases matching TRBD2. The germline V gene encodes CDR1 LGHNA and CDR2 YNFKEQ. The V gene end was trimmed by 1 base and the J gene end by 1 base; junction bases not matched to a gene: 7. The CDR3 extends over 17 amino acids. The CDR3 loop is CASSQGVRAGGTDTQYF. In nucleotides, the CDR3 is TGTGCCAGCAGCCAAGGAGTAAGAGCGGGGGGCACAGATACGCAGTATTTT.

The chain is built from TRBV7-1 and TRBJ2-3, with TRBD1 matching over 7 bases. TRBV7-1 is annotated as an ORF whose role is uncertain. V gave up 4 bases and J gave up 4 bases; unmatched junction bases: 2. The CDR3 has 13 amino acids. CDR3 amino acids: CASSLDRADTQYF. DNA of the CDR3: TGTGCCAGCAGCTTAGACAGGGCAGATACGCAGTATTTT.

The V call is TRBV25-1, the J call TRBJ1-2; a weak D match, TRBD1 (5 bases). The CDR3 is made up of 13 amino acids. Germline values: CDR1 MGHDK, CDR2 SYGVNS. The V end lost 4 bases, the J end lost 3 bases, and 9 bases lay between the germline ends. CDR3 coding DNA: TGTGCCAGCAGTGCGACGACAGACTATGGCTACACCTTC. The encoded protein is CASSATTDYGYTF.

The chain recombines TRBV30 with TRBJ2-7; D gene ambiguous. The CDR3 contains 11 residues. V was clipped by 2 bases and J by 6 bases, with 8 bases between them. Germline-derived CDR1 and CDR2 are GTSNPN and SVGIG (reference sequence). The CDR3 DNA is TGTGCCTGGAGTATTGACGGCGAGCAGTACTTC. Protein: CAWSIDGEQYF.

V is TRBV7-3 and J is TRBJ2-3, with D perhaps TRBD1 (8 bases). The germline CDR1 and CDR2 sequences are SGHTA and FQGTGA. The CDR3 extends over 16 amino acids. V lost 5 bases and J 4 bases, leaving 19 bases between the germline ends. As DNA, the CDR3 is TGTGCCAGCAGCAGAAGGACAGGGAGGGAAGCAGATACGCAGTATTTT. Translated, it gives CASSRRTGREADTQYF.

V and J are TRBV7-9 and TRBJ2-3; D gene uncertain. Germline V gene lookup returns CDR1 SEHNR and CDR2 FQNEAQ (reference sequence). V shed 5 bases and J shed 9 bases, with 12 bases lying between them. The CDR3 has 12 amino acids. CDR3 region: CASSVSRETQYF. In nucleotides, the CDR3 is TGTGCCAGCAGCGTGTCTCGAGAGACGCAGTATTTT.